The 20 T cell receptor beta chains listed next were all sequenced from one sample in a study of blood T cell repertoires in COVID-19. Data came from immunoSEQ multiplex PCR; TCRdb stores just in-frame clones and leaves some out. The sample yields 110,000 or so clones, 80% to 90% seen once. Sequencing was carried out using peripheral blood. The origin of the receptors is a human donor in a cohort sampled during active COVID-19.

The chain combines TRBV6-5 with TRBJ2-7; 7 bases are shared with TRBD1. The CDR3 contains 15 residues. Germline CDR1 and CDR2: MNHEY and SVGAGI. Trimming took 2 bases from V and 2 from J; bases not matched to a gene: 6. This CDR3 is CASSYNRQGAYEQYF. CDR3 bases: TGTGCCAGCAGTTACAACCGACAGGGCGCCTACGAGCAGTACTTC.

V gene TRBV5-1 combines with J gene TRBJ2-7; 8 nucleotides line up with TRBD1. The CDR3 covers 17 residues. V lost 1 base to trimming and J lost 5 bases; unmatched junction nucleotides: 14. Germline-derived CDR1 and CDR2 are SGHRS and YFSETQ. CDR3 nucleotide sequence: TGCGCCAGCAGCTTGTCAACTGTTGGGACAGGTCTCCACGAGCAGTACTTC. Residues: CASSLSTVGTGLHEQYF.

This clone was counted a few times. The rearrangement joins TRBV5-5 to TRBJ1-5; 10 nucleotides match TRBD1. The ends lost 4 bases at V and 2 bases at J; junction bases unmatched: 6. Per the germline V gene, CDR1 is SGHKS and CDR2 is YYEKEE (reference sequence). The CDR3 contains 16 residues. The CDR3 reads CASSPRQGAGNQPQHF. The CDR3 DNA follows: TGTGCCAGCAGCCCGCGACAGGGGGCAGGCAATCAGCCCCAGCATTTT.

The chain uses TRBV5-4 and TRBJ2-7; TRBD2 agrees at 7 bases. V gave up 4 bases and J gave up 2 bases; unmatched junction bases: 6. The CDR3 sequence is 14 residues long. Germline V lookup: CDR1 SGHNT, CDR2 YYREEE (reference sequence). CDR3 nucleotide sequence: TGTGCCAGCAGCCGGGGCGGGAGCACCTACGAGCAGTACTTC. Its translation is CASSRGGSTYEQYF.

The chain joins TRBV9 to TRBJ1-4, with D possibly TRBD1 on 5 matching bases. Germline CDR1 and CDR2: SGDLS and YYNGEE. Trimming pared 4 bases from V and 4 bases from J, leaving 11 bases between. The CDR3 loop spans 14 amino acids. The CDR3: CASSHDSRNEKLFF. The CDR3 DNA sequence: TGTGCCAGCAGCCACGACAGCCGTAATGAAAAACTGTTTTTT.

The V and J genes are TRBV30 and TRBJ1-4; D ambiguous. Trimming took 0 bases from V and 8 from J, leaving 10 bases between them. CDR3 size: 13 residues. Looked up from germline, CDR1 is GTSNPN and CDR2 is SVGIG (reference sequence). The CDR3 region is CAWSVNLGEKLFF. In DNA, the CDR3 is TGTGCCTGGAGTGTAAACCTAGGCGAAAAACTGTTTTTT.

The rearrangement links TRBV7-9 to TRBJ2-2; 7 bases align to TRBD1. Germline CDR1 reads SEHNR; CDR2 reads FQNEAQ (reference sequence). V lost 2 bases and J lost 2; bases outside the gene matches: 8. This CDR3 has 17 residues. The CDR3 spells CASSLKARDRNTGELFF. The CDR3 DNA reads as TGTGCCAGCAGCTTAAAGGCCCGGGACAGAAACACCGGGGAGCTGTTTTTT.

The rearrangement uses TRBV7-9 and TRBJ2-3, with a possible D match to TRBD1 (6 bases). Germline assignment: CDR1 SEHNR and CDR2 FQNEAQ (reference sequence). V lost 5 bases, J lost 0 bases, and 15 bases lay in between. CDR3 length equals 16 residues. CDR3 bases: TGTGCCAGCAGCCACTATAGGACAGTGAGCACAGATACGCAGTATTTT. This encodes CASSHYRTVSTDTQYF.

The J gene is TRBJ1-2, the V gene TRBV4-3, with D possibly TRBD1 on 6 matching bases. Germline V gene sequence: CDR1 LGHNA, CDR2 YSLEER. Trimming left V 5 bases short and J 3 bases short, with 19 bases between. This CDR3 region has 16 residues. CDR3 nucleotides: TGCGCCAGCAGCAACACAGGGCGTACGTTTGACTATGGCTACACCTTC. Amino acid sequence: CASSNTGRTFDYGYTF.

The rearrangement uses TRBV7-2 and TRBJ1-2, with D possibly being TRBD1 (6 bases). Trimming took 1 base from V and 8 from J, leaving 14 bases between them. Germline-derived CDR1 and CDR2 are SGHTA and FQGNSA. The CDR3 is made up of 14 amino acids. The CDR3, as DNA: TGTGCCAGCAGCTTAGAGGGGGTTCTTCGGGGCTACACCTTC. Protein product: CASSLEGVLRGYTF.

The rearrangement uses TRBV28 and TRBJ2-1; D is possibly TRBD1 (6 bases). V was shortened by 5 bases and J by 6 bases, with 17 bases between the two germline ends. Germline loops: CDR1 MDHEN, CDR2 SYDVKM. The CDR3 consists of 15 residues. The CDR3 DNA reads as TGTGCCAGCAGTGCCACACAGGGACGGGTCAATGAGCAGTTCTTC. It codes for CASSATQGRVNEQFF.

V usage is TRBV4-2 and J usage is TRBJ2-6, with a tentative D call TRBD2 (5 bases). The CDR3 runs 17 residues. The germline V gene has CDR1 LGHNA and CDR2 YNFKEQ. V was cut by 1 base and J by 1 base, with 11 bases left in between. CDR3 loop: CASSQGGGLSGANVLTF. The CDR3 bases are TGTGCCAGCAGCCAAGGTGGAGGCCTTTCTGGGGCCAACGTCCTGACTTTC.

This clone was picked up one time. V usage is TRBV6-6 and J usage is TRBJ2-7; possibly TRBD1 for D (5 bases). Germline CDR1 MNHNY, CDR2 SVGAGI (reference sequence). This CDR3 is 17 amino acids long. Trimming took 5 bases from V and 1 from J, leaving 21 bases between them. The CDR3: CASSPPVMWGASYEQYF. The CDR3 DNA reads TGTGCCAGCAGTCCCCCGGTGATGTGGGGCGCGTCCTACGAGCAGTACTTC.

CDR3 region: CASVTSGTAKDEQYF. The CDR3 coding sequence is TGTGCCAGCGTGACTAGCGGGACTGCCAAGGACGAGCAGTACTTC. The chain carries TRBV28 and TRBJ2-7, with 11 bases matching TRBD2. With 8 bases clipped from V and 5 bases from J, the junction kept 11 bases outside the gene matches. Germline V gene data show CDR1 as MDHEN and CDR2 as SYDVKM. The CDR3 is 15 amino acids. Full variable domain (missing parts from reference TRBV28 and TRBJ2-7): DVKVTQSSRYLVKRTGEKVFLECVQDMDHENMFWYRQDPGLGLRLIYFSYDVKMKEKGDIPEGYSVSREKKERFSLILESASTNQTSMYLCASVTSGTAKDEQYFGPGTRLTVT.

CDR3 nucleotide sequence: TGTGCCAGCAGCCTTTTACCAGAGAACACTGAAGCTTTCTTT. This translates into CASSLLPENTEAFF. The chain has TRBV5-6 and TRBJ1-1; no definite D call. The V gene lost 4 bases and the J gene lost 1 base, with 11 bases spanning the gap. Germline V gives CDR1 SGHDT, CDR2 YYEEEE. The CDR3 runs to 14 residues.

The V call is TRBV11-2, the J call TRBJ1-5; TRBD1 aligns across 10 bases. The CDR3 contains 20 residues. Germline V gene lookup returns CDR1 SGHAT and CDR2 FQNNGV. Trimming removed 0 bases from V and 6 bases from J; junction bases left unmatched: 17. CDR3 in amino acids: CASSLEWDRGARGRGQPQHF. The CDR3 DNA follows: TGTGCCAGCAGCTTAGAATGGGACAGGGGTGCTCGCGGGAGGGGTCAGCCCCAGCATTTT.

The rearrangement uses TRBV4-3 and TRBJ2-1; D gene uncertain. Germline loops: CDR1 LGHNA, CDR2 YSLEER. With 0 bases removed from V and 0 bases from J, the gap between germline ends came to 6 bases. This CDR3 spans 15 amino acids. The CDR3 sequence: CASSQDRSSYNEQFF. The CDR3 coding sequence is TGCGCCAGCAGCCAAGACCGGAGCTCCTACAATGAGCAGTTCTTC.

The CDR3: CASSVGGLAGETQYF. For the CDR3, the DNA is TGTGCCAGCAGCGTAGGTGGACTAGCGGGAGAGACCCAGTACTTC. The chain has TRBV9 and TRBJ2-5; 11 nucleotides align to TRBD2. CDR3 size: 15 residues. With V trimmed by 0 bases and J by 4 bases, 2 bases remained unmatched. Germline lookup yields CDR1 SGDLS and CDR2 YYNGEE.

The genes are TRBV19 and TRBJ2-7, with 11 bases lining up with TRBD1. Germline V gene data show CDR1 as LNHDA and CDR2 as SQIVND (reference sequence). J was trimmed by 3 bases and V by 5 bases; bases with no gene match: 12. The CDR3 length is 17 residues. Here the CDR3 DNA reads TGTGCCAGTAGTGGTAACGGACAGGGGGCCTTCGTCTACGAGCAGTACTTC. Translation: CASSGNGQGAFVYEQYF.

The chain links TRBV6-5 to TRBJ2-7; TRBD1 matches 8 bases. The germline CDR1 and CDR2 sequences are MNHEY and SVGAGI. Unmatched junction bases numbered 7, after V lost 6 bases and J lost 3 bases. CDR3 length: 14 amino acids. The CDR3 coding sequence is TGTGCCAGCAGCCCGGACAGGGTGGGCTACGAGCAGTACTTC. Its protein product is CASSPDRVGYEQYF.